This T cell receptor beta chain was obtained from a study of breast tumors, draining lymph nodes, adjacent tissues. In this sample, this clonotype turned up many times. The antigen is unknown. CDR3 length: 16 amino acids. Germline CDR1 and CDR2: SGHKS and YYEKEE (reference sequence). The V end lost 4 bases, the J end lost 2 bases, and 16 bases lay between the germline ends. TCRdb processed the multiplex PCR reads anew with MiXCR; each CDR3 protein has one entry. The sample lists 70,000 or so distinct CDR3 sequences, roughly 40% occurring once. Study conclusions and caveats: Tumor T cell lymph node origin was a supported hypothesis, not proven.

The specimen was breast tumor tissue. This receptor was obtained from a female donor with breast cancer. Some clones in this sample may be carry-over from other donors' samples. The V gene is TRBV5-5, the J gene TRBJ2-1; D assignment may be TRBD1 or TRBD2 (5 bases each). The CDR3 sequence: CASSPSLQGAYNEQFF. CDR3 DNA sequence: TGTGCCAGCAGCCCAAGCCTCCAGGGAGCCTACAATGAGCAGTTCTTC.